Only one count was recorded for the clone carrying this TCR beta chain. The antigen is not known. Looked up from germline, CDR1 is SEHNR and CDR2 is FQNEAQ (reference sequence). The CDR3 covers 13 residues. The germline V and J ends were trimmed by 5 bases and 2 bases, with 9 bases remaining between them. Sequencing was performed with immunoSEQ multiplex PCR; in TCRdb, only in-frame clones are kept and a portion is missing. The sample yields just under 3,500 clones, roughly three fifths seen once. This entry is derived from a study of CD8 T cell repertoires and HIV-1 epitope variants. Turning to the study itself: Twenty-five autologous and known Gag and Nef epitope variant peptides each stimulated T cells separately. IL-2, IL-7 and IL-15 were added on days 3 and 7 of approximately 11-day cultures. Tested: three Gag epitope families, Nef HW9 and YT9. Whole-study findings and limits: Roughly 10 TCR beta clonotypes were antigen-specific, six apparently recognizing autologous or escape variants.

The sequence derives from a male donor with HIV. The genes are TRBV7-9 and TRBJ1-2, with a possible D match to TRBD1 (5 bases). The sample comprised cultured CD8+ T cells derived from PBMCs. The CDR3 sequence: CASSPDSNYGYTF. The CDR3 coding sequence is TGTGCCAGCAGCCCTGACAGCAACTATGGCTACACCTTC.